The 2 T cell receptor beta chains below all came from one sample that was sequenced in a study of blood T cells in healthy people across ages. A second about 7 to 11 cycle PCR used barcoded and J-beta primers. In TCRdb, the 5' RACE reads were re-called with MiXCR into one record per CDR3 protein. This sample has under 2,000,000 distinct CDR3 sequences, with 49% found just once. What was sequenced was blood. All receptors derive from a woman aged 40 to 50 in good health.

The CDR3 DNA reads as TGTGCCAGCACACCCGGGGATGCAACAGATACGCAGTATTTT. Protein product: CASTPGDATDTQYF. The chain links TRBV2 to TRBJ2-3; D may be TRBD2 (5 bases). This CDR3 is 14 amino acids long. The V and J ends lost 7 bases and 3 bases respectively, with 14 bases between them. Germline V gene data show CDR1 as SNHLY and CDR2 as FYNNEI.

The CDR3 DNA is TGTGCCAGCAGACGGGAGGACTATGGCTACACCTTC. Encoded protein: CASRREDYGYTF. This chain joins TRBV6-5 and TRBJ1-2; D is unclear. Germline CDR1 reads MNHEY; CDR2 reads SVGAGI. This CDR3 spans 12 amino acids. V was cut by 6 bases and J by 3 bases, with 8 bases left in between.